The text below deals with one T cell receptor beta chain. V lost 7 bases to trimming and J lost 2 bases, with 12 bases between them. The V gene's germline CDR1 is MDHEN and CDR2 SYDVKM. The CDR3 has 14 residues. The source of the sample is a study of cytotoxic CD8 clonotypes in ibrutinib-treated CLL. TCRdb's table, derived via immunoSEQ multiplex PCR, lists solely in-frame clones and lacks some. The data hold 120,000 to 150,000 clones, with 77% observed a single time. The sequence came from a human donor with chronic lymphocytic leukemia. The sample consisted of PBMCs, taken after 12 months of ibrutinib treatment. This chain joins TRBV28 and TRBJ1-5, with D unresolved. The CDR3 sequence is CASTGPLGNQPQHF. The DNA for the CDR3 is TGTGCCAGCACCGGCCCCCTTGGCAATCAGCCCCAGCATTTT.